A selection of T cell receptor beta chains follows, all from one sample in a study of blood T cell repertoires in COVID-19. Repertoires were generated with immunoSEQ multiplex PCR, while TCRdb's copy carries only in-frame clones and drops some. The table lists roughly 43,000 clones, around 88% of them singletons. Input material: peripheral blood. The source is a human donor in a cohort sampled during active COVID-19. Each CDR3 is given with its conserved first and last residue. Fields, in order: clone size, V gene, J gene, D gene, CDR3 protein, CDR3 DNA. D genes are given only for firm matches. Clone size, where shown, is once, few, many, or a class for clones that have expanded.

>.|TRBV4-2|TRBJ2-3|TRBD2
CASSSTSGGADTQYF
TGTGCCAGCAGCTCAACTAGCGGGGGGGCAGATACGCAGTATTTT
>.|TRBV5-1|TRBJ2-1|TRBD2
CASSLSRLAGGLEQFF
TGCGCCAGCAGCTTGTCCCGGCTAGCGGGGGGACTCGAGCAGTTCTTC
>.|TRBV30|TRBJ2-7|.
CAWSVQGVNLKQYF
TGTGCCTGGAGTGTACAAGGGGTGAATCTTAAGCAGTACTTC
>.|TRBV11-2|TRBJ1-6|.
CASSLNHYGREGESPLHF
TGTGCCAGCAGCTTAAATCATTACGGGCGAGAGGGAGAGTCACCCCTCCACTTT
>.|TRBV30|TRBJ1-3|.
CAWSGGGYSGNTIYF
TGTGCCTGGAGTGGTGGCGGGTACTCTGGAAACACCATATATTTT
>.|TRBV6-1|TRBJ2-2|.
CASSKDLFSNTGELFF
TGTGCCAGCAGTAAAGATCTTTTCTCGAACACCGGGGAGCTGTTTTTT
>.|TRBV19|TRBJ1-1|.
CASSRTGNTEAFF
TGTGCCAGTAGCCGAACAGGGAACACTGAAGCTTTCTTT
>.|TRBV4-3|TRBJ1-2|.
CASSQDLSGASYGYTF
TGCGCCAGCAGCCAAGATCTGTCAGGCGCCTCCTATGGCTACACCTTC
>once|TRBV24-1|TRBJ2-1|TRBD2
CATSDPGLAVSEQFF
TGTGCCACCAGTGACCCGGGACTAGCGGTTAGTGAGCAGTTCTTC
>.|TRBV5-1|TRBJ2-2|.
CASRLGAPNTGELFF
TGCGCCAGCAGGTTAGGGGCCCCGAACACCGGGGAGCTGTTTTTT
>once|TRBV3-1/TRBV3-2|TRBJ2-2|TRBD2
CAPGSGRENTGELFF
TGTGCTCCAGGCTCGGGGAGGGAAAACACCGGGGAGCTGTTTTTT
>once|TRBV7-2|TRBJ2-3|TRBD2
CASSLLRVAGETSTDTQYF
TGTGCCAGCAGCTTATTGAGGGTAGCGGGTGAGACTAGCACAGATACGCAGTATTTT
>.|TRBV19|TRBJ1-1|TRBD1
CASSSGQLNTEAFF
TGTGCCAGTAGTTCGGGACAGCTGAACACTGAAGCTTTCTTT
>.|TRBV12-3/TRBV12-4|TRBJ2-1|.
CASKWVGGALF
TGTGCCAGCAAGTGGGTGGGAGGCGCGCTCTTC
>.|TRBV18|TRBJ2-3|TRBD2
CASSPPRAGGPPDTQYF
TGTGCCAGCTCACCACCCCGAGCGGGGGGGCCCCCAGATACGCAGTATTTT
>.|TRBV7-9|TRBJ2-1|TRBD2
CASRHNSGGWFNEQFF
TGTGCCAGCAGACATAATAGCGGGGGGTGGTTCAATGAGCAGTTCTTC
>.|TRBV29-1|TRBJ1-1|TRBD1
CSAQGARGTEAFF
TGCAGCGCCCAGGGGGCCCGGGGCACTGAAGCTTTCTTT
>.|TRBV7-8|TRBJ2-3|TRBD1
CASSGLGQGDRATDTQYF
TGTGCCAGCAGCGGACTTGGACAGGGGGACAGAGCCACAGATACGCAGTATTTT
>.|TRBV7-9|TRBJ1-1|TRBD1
CASSLEGQKEAFF
TGTGCCAGCAGCTTAGAGGGACAGAAAGAAGCTTTCTTT
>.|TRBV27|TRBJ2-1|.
CASSLSVAGGSYANEQFF
TGTGCCAGCAGTTTATCTGTCGCTGGAGGGAGTTATGCCAATGAGCAGTTCTTC
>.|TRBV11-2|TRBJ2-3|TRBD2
CASSRLAGVGGDTQYF
TGTGCCAGCAGCCGACTAGCCGGGGTCGGCGGAGATACGCAGTATTTT
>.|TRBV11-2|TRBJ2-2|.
CASSFPVGELFF
TGTGCCAGCAGCTTTCCCGTGGGGGAGCTGTTTTTT
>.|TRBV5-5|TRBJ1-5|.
CASSPVHSGTQPQHF
TGTGCCAGCAGCCCTGTTCATTCAGGTACTCAGCCCCAGCATTTT
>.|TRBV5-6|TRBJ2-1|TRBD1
CASSGVGDRDYNEQFF
TGTGCCAGCAGCGGGGTAGGGGACAGGGACTACAATGAGCAGTTCTTC
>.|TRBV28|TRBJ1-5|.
CASSIPGRQPQHF
TGTGCCAGCAGTATCCCTGGTCGGCAGCCCCAGCATTTT
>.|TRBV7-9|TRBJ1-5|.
CASSYNTGSYQPQHF
TGTGCCAGCAGCTATAACACGGGGAGTTATCAGCCCCAGCATTTT
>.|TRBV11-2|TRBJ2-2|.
CASTTLGRTNTGELFF
TGTGCCAGCACCACCTTGGGCAGGACAAACACCGGGGAGCTGTTTTTT
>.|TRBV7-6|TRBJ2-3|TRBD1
CASSLETGGTDTQYF
TGTGCCAGCAGCTTAGAAACAGGGGGCACAGATACGCAGTATTTT
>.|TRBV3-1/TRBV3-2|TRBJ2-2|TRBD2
CASSPLRLAGVAGELFF
TGTGCCAGCAGCCCCCTTAGGCTAGCGGGGGTTGCCGGGGAGCTGTTTTTT
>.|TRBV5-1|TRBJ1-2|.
CASSRTEIYGYTF
TGCGCCAGCAGCAGGACAGAAATCTATGGCTACACCTTC
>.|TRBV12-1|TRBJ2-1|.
CASSVNGSSYNEQFF
TGTGCCAGCAGCGTCAACGGGAGCTCCTACAATGAGCAGTTCTTC
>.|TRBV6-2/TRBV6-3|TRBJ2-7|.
CASSYSRAEQYF
TGTGCCAGCAGTTACTCGCGAGCCGAGCAGTACTTC
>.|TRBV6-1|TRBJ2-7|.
CASSESIYEQYF
TGTGCCAGCAGTGAATCTATCTACGAGCAGTACTTC
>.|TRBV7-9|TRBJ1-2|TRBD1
CASRGTGEGYTF
TGTGCCAGCAGAGGGACAGGGGAAGGCTACACCTTC
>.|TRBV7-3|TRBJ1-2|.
CASSSPQHLLGDGYGYTF
TGTGCCAGCAGCTCCCCCCAACATCTACTGGGAGATGGCTATGGCTACACCTTC
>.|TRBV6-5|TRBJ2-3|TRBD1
CASRAGTGGTDTQYF
TGTGCCAGCAGGGCCGGGACAGGGGGCACAGATACGCAGTATTTT
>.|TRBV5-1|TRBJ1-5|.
CASSLGDRYQPQHF
TGCGCCAGCAGCTTGGGTGACAGGTATCAGCCCCAGCATTTT
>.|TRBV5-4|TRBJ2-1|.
CASSPGEVGNEQFF
TGTGCCAGCAGCCCTGGGGAGGTCGGCAATGAGCAGTTCTTC
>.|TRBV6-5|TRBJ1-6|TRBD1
CASTGTGDNSPLHF
TGTGCCAGCACCGGGACAGGGGACAATTCACCCCTCCACTTT
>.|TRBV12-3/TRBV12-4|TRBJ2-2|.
CASRIVPGELFF
TGTGCCAGCAGGATAGTCCCCGGGGAGCTGTTTTTT
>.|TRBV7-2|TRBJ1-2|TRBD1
CASSPDRGANYGYTF
TGTGCCAGCAGCCCGGACAGGGGAGCTAACTATGGCTACACCTTC
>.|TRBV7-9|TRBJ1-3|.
CASSLGGGNTIYF
TGTGCCAGCAGCTTAGGCGGGGGCAACACCATATATTTT
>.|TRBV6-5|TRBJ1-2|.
CASSYALPAGYGYTF
TGTGCCAGCAGTTACGCCCTCCCGGCGGGCTATGGCTACACCTTC
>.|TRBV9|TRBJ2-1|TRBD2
CASSRLAGLNEQFF
TGTGCCAGCAGCCGACTAGCGGGGTTGAATGAGCAGTTCTTC
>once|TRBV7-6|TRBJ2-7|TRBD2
CASSSGLADEQYF
TGTGCCAGCAGCTCGGGACTAGCCGACGAGCAGTACTTC
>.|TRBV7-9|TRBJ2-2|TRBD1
CASSLDRGDTGELFF
TGTGCCAGCAGCTTGGACAGGGGGGACACCGGGGAGCTGTTTTTT
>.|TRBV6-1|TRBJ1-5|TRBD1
CASSERIGDRVNQPQHF
TGTGCCAGCAGTGAAAGAATCGGGGACAGGGTGAATCAGCCCCAGCATTTT
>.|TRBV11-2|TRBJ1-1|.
CASSQQGNTEAFF
TGTGCCAGCAGTCAACAGGGGAACACTGAAGCTTTCTTT
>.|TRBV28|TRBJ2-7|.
CASSLQGYEQYF
TGTGCCAGCAGTTTACAGGGGTACGAGCAGTACTTC
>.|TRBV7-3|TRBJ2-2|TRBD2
CASSPRGGLTGELFF
TGTGCCAGCAGCCCTCGGGGGGGGCTCACCGGGGAGCTGTTTTTT
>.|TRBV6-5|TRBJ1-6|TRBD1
CASTRDRARNSPLHF
TGTGCCAGCACCCGGGACAGGGCAAGAAATTCACCCCTCCACTTT
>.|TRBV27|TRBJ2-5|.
CASSSRWQETQYF
TGTGCCAGCAGTTCGCGGTGGCAAGAGACCCAGTACTTC
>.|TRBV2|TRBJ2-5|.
CASSGYRDPVQETQYF
TGTGCCAGCAGTGGGTACAGGGATCCTGTGCAAGAGACCCAGTACTTC
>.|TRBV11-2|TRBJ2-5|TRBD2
CASSSTGTSGKETQYF
TGTGCCAGCAGCTCAACCGGGACTAGCGGGAAAGAGACCCAGTACTTC
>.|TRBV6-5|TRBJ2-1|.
CASSYSSSRGDEQFF
TGTGCCAGCAGTTACTCGTCTAGTCGAGGCGATGAGCAGTTCTTC
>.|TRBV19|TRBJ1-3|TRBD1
CASSPGGRYSGNTIYF
TGTGCCAGTAGTCCAGGGGGCCGCTACTCTGGAAACACCATATATTTT
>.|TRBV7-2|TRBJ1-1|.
CASSLEREGEAFF
TGTGCCAGCAGCTTAGAAAGGGAGGGTGAAGCTTTCTTT
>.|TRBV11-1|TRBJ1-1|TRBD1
CASSLYRGNTEAFF
TGTGCCAGCAGCTTGTACAGGGGGAACACTGAAGCTTTCTTT
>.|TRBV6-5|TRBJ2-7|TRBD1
CASSYGTGGDFYEQYF
TGTGCCAGCAGTTACGGGACAGGGGGCGATTTCTACGAGCAGTACTTC